What follows is one T cell receptor (beta chain) and its context. Antigen unknown. The CDR3 spans 13 residues. Some 40,000 genome equivalents of blood DNA were amplified for TRB. This entry is derived from a study of T cell clusters in autoimmune cytopenias. Study observations and caveats: Compared with active autoimmune hepatitis patients, healthy donors showed roughly 2.7-fold more exclusive TRB clusters. Functional roles of the in silico T cell clusters still await experimental validation.

One tube held mixed TRB-A and TRB-B primer pools for touch-down PCR. Following a re-call of the multiplex PCR reads, TCRdb has one entry per CDR3 protein and lacks DNA. The sample yields under 9,500 distinct CDR3 sequences, of which the top ten take up around 6%. This TCR derives from a human donor with an autoimmune cytopenia or autoimmune hepatitis (not recorded which). The sample consisted of peripheral blood. This chain uses TRBV12-3 or TRBV12-4 with TRBJ1-1; the D call of TRBD1 rests on TCRdb alone, since no DNA is present to check it. CDR3 region: CASSYRRSTEAFF.